The 4 T cell receptor beta chains in this list originate from one sample, sequenced in a study of cytomegalovirus exposure and HLA in healthy donors. The PCR had 60 Vbeta and 13 Jbeta primers. Generated by immunoSEQ multiplex PCR, the TCRdb table keeps only in-frame clones and is missing some. Of roughly 250,000 clones listed, around four fifths were seen once; the top ten hold roughly 2%. Sequenced input: PBMCs. The receptors shown here come from a woman aged 35 to 49 in good health and CMV-seropositive.

The CDR3 loop is CASSLGEMYNEQFF. The CDR3 DNA follows: TGCGCCAGCAGCTTGGGAGAGATGTACAATGAGCAGTTCTTC. The V and J genes are TRBV5-1 and TRBJ2-1, with D uncertain. V lost 0 bases and J 4 bases, leaving 8 bases between the germline ends. Germline V gene lookup returns CDR1 SGHRS and CDR2 YFSETQ. The CDR3 contains 14 residues. Using reference TRBV5-1 and TRBJ2-1 for the parts outside the CDR3, the full variable domain is KAGVTQTPRYLIKTRGQQVTLSCSPISGHRSVSWYQQTPGQGLQFLFEYFSETQRNKGNFPGRFSGRQFSNSRSEMNVSTLELGDSALYLCASSLGEMYNEQFFGPGTRLTVL.

The chain combines TRBV19 with TRBJ1-4, with 12 bases identical to TRBD1. The V and J ends lost 3 bases and 10 bases, in that order; junction bases with no gene match: 15. Germline V CDR1 and CDR2: LNHDA, SQIVND (reference sequence). The CDR3 has 18 amino acids. CDR3: CASSISALGTGGIGKLFF. The CDR3 DNA follows: TGTGCCAGTAGTATCAGCGCCTTAGGGACAGGGGGCATCGGAAAACTGTTTTTT.

This clone was observed a single time. V is TRBV6-6 and J is TRBJ1-2, with 8 bases identical to TRBD1. This CDR3 spans 14 amino acids. Germline V lookup: CDR1 MNHNY, CDR2 SVGAGI (reference sequence). With V trimmed by 4 bases and J by 0 bases, 1 base remained unmatched. The CDR3: CASSSQGANYGYTF. The DNA of the CDR3 is TGTGCCAGCAGTTCACAGGGGGCTAACTATGGCTACACCTTC.

This clone was seen once. This chain connects TRBV19 to TRBJ2-7, with D possibly matching TRBD1 (7 bases). This CDR3 spans 16 amino acids. Trimming pared 4 bases from V and 2 bases from J, leaving 18 bases between. Germline V gives CDR1 LNHDA, CDR2 SQIVND (reference sequence). The CDR3 bases are TGTGCCAGTAGTAAAGGGGGCGGGGTCTTTGCCTACGAGCAGTACTTC. This translates into CASSKGGGVFAYEQYF.